The source of this T cell receptor beta chain is a study of blood T cell repertoires in COVID-19. Categorization into cohorts depended on clinical history that participants reported. The CDR3 is 13 amino acids. The germline V and J ends were trimmed by 6 bases and 2 bases, with 10 bases remaining between them. TCRdb's table, derived via immunoSEQ multiplex PCR, lists solely in-frame clones and lacks some. The table lists 390,000 or so clones, roughly nine tenths of them singletons. V and J are TRBV12-3 or TRBV12-4 and TRBJ1-1; D uncertain. The sequence came from a man between 18 and 29 years old who had recovered from COVID-19. Specimen: PBMCs or T cells enriched from blood (not recorded which). CDR3 nucleotide sequence: TGTGCCAGCAGACAGCAACTCAACACTGAAGCTTTCTTT. Translating gives CASRQQLNTEAFF.